This is a list of T cell receptor beta chains from one sample in a study of blood T cell repertoires in COVID-19. Produced via immunoSEQ multiplex PCR; TCRdb's table is partial and in-frame only. In the table there are roughly 250,000 clones, about nine tenths of which are singletons. Sequencing was carried out using PBMCs or T cells enriched from blood (not recorded which). These receptors all stem from a woman aged 25-40 years with acute COVID-19. CDR3s include the opening cysteine and the closing phenylalanine or tryptophan. Fields, in order: V gene, CDR3 length, clone size, D gene, J gene, CDR3 protein, CDR3 DNA. The D gene is left open where the match is weak. Not all rows give a size; the values are once, few, many and, for expanded clones, a class.

TRBV4-2,16,NA,NA,TRBJ1-5,CASSQGRGRDNQPQHF,TGTGCCAGCAGCCAAGGTCGCGGTCGGGACAATCAGCCCCAGCATTTT
TRBV19,15,NA,TRBD2,TRBJ2-1,CASKTTSGLYNEQFF,TGTGCCAGTAAGACGACTAGCGGGCTCTACAATGAGCAGTTCTTC
TRBV5-1,14,NA,TRBD1,TRBJ2-7,CASSPERGRDEQYF,TGCGCCAGCAGCCCCGAGAGGGGGCGCGACGAGCAGTACTTC
TRBV5-4,12,NA,TRBD1,TRBJ1-2,CASSSGTAGYTF,TGTGCCAGCAGCTCCGGGACAGCAGGCTACACCTTC
TRBV2,14,NA,TRBD2,TRBJ2-1,CASSESGRANEQFF,TGTGCCAGCAGTGAAAGCGGGAGGGCCAATGAGCAGTTCTTC
TRBV5-1,15,NA,NA,TRBJ2-7,CASSLRGMGKDEQYF,TGCGCCAGCAGCTTGAGGGGGATGGGGAAAGACGAGCAGTACTTC
TRBV28,12,NA,NA,TRBJ1-2,CASSFDSYGYTF,TGTGCCAGCAGCTTCGACAGTTACGGCTACACCTTC
TRBV19,14,NA,NA,TRBJ1-1,CASRSRGHNTEAFF,TGTGCCAGTAGGAGTCGGGGACATAACACTGAAGCTTTCTTT
TRBV7-9,16,NA,TRBD2,TRBJ2-1,CASSLATGTSSNEQFF,TGTGCCAGCAGCTTAGCGACCGGGACTAGCTCCAATGAGCAGTTCTTC
TRBV7-9,16,NA,TRBD1,TRBJ1-2,CASSGLQGAHGYGYTF,TGTGCCAGCAGCGGATTACAGGGGGCGCACGGCTATGGCTACACCTTC
TRBV13,16,NA,NA,TRBJ1-6,CASSLRGASYNSPLHF,TGTGCCAGCAGCTTACGGGGAGCGTCCTATAATTCACCCCTCCACTTT
TRBV5-4,17,NA,TRBD1,TRBJ2-2,CASSPMGHRGNTGELFF,TGTGCCAGCAGCCCTATGGGCCACAGGGGAAACACCGGGGAGCTGTTTTTT
TRBV12-3/TRBV12-4,13,NA,NA,TRBJ1-5,CASSLTINQPQHF,TGTGCCAGCAGTTTAACTATTAATCAGCCCCAGCATTTT
TRBV6-5,12,once,NA,TRBJ1-6,CASKEGNSPLHF,TGTGCCAGCAAGGAGGGAAATTCACCCCTCCACTTT
TRBV19,18,NA,TRBD1,TRBJ1-5,CASSGWTGAGYSNQPQHF,TGTGCCAGTAGTGGGTGGACAGGGGCGGGATATAGCAATCAGCCCCAGCATTTT
TRBV25-1,14,once,NA,TRBJ2-3,CASRAGGSTDTQYF,TGTGCCAGCAGGGCCGGAGGGAGCACAGATACGCAGTATTTT
TRBV11-2,13,few,NA,TRBJ1-1,CASSHPGNTEAFF,TGTGCCAGCAGCCATCCGGGGAACACTGAAGCTTTCTTT
TRBV6-1,13,NA,NA,TRBJ1-1,CASRTLLNTEAFF,TGTGCCAGCAGGACTTTACTGAACACTGAAGCTTTCTTT
TRBV9,15,NA,NA,TRBJ2-1,CASSVVSSGGDEQFF,TGTGCCAGCAGCGTAGTATCGTCGGGTGGCGATGAGCAGTTCTTC
TRBV24-1,12,once,NA,TRBJ1-1,CATRTAYGEAFF,TGTGCCACCCGGACAGCTTACGGTGAAGCTTTCTTT
TRBV29-1,13,NA,TRBD1,TRBJ1-5,CSVAGGQNQPQHF,TGCAGCGTCGCAGGGGGCCAAAATCAGCCCCAGCATTTT
TRBV9,19,NA,TRBD2,TRBJ2-1,CASSDAEGLAGGLYNEQFF,TGTGCCAGCAGCGACGCGGAAGGTTTGGCGGGAGGGTTGTACAATGAGCAGTTCTTC
TRBV10-1,16,NA,NA,TRBJ2-1,CASSESQGGSYNEQFF,TGCGCCAGCAGTGAGTCGCAGGGTGGCTCCTACAATGAGCAGTTCTTC
TRBV7-8,14,NA,NA,TRBJ2-5,CASSLMGAEETQYF,TGTGCCAGCAGCTTAATGGGGGCGGAAGAGACCCAGTACTTC
TRBV11-2,17,NA,NA,TRBJ2-1,CASSQDGLASSYNEQFF,TGTGCCAGCAGCCAGGATGGACTGGCGAGCTCCTACAATGAGCAGTTCTTC
TRBV12-3/TRBV12-4,12,NA,TRBD1,TRBJ1-5,CASSGGGEPQHF,TGTGCCAGCTCAGGGGGTGGGGAGCCCCAGCATTTT
TRBV5-1,15,NA,NA,TRBJ2-2,CASSPTDKYTGELFF,TGCGCCAGCAGCCCTACAGACAAATACACCGGGGAGCTGTTTTTT
TRBV6-2/TRBV6-3,14,NA,NA,TRBJ1-2,CASSPGEPRGGYTF,TGTGCCAGCAGTCCGGGAGAACCTCGGGGGGGCTACACCTTC
TRBV7-3,10,NA,NA,TRBJ2-7,CASSPQEQYF,TGTGCCAGCAGCCCCCAGGAGCAGTACTTC
TRBV18,17,NA,TRBD2,TRBJ2-3,CASSRAHSGRLADTQYF,TGTGCCAGCTCACGGGCCCACAGCGGGAGGCTTGCAGATACGCAGTATTTT
TRBV2,14,once,NA,TRBJ2-5,CATTPEGALGTQYF,TGTGCCACCACCCCCGAAGGCGCCCTAGGGACCCAGTACTTC
TRBV28,16,NA,TRBD2,TRBJ2-1,CASSLGGRVSYNEQFF,TGTGCCAGCAGTTTAGGGGGGAGGGTCTCCTACAATGAGCAGTTCTTC
TRBV29-1,13,NA,TRBD2,TRBJ2-1,CSVEPRGGGEQFF,TGCAGCGTTGAACCACGGGGGGGTGGTGAGCAGTTCTTC
TRBV27,14,few,NA,TRBJ2-2,CASSVGQNTGELFF,TGTGCCAGCAGCGTGGGACAGAACACCGGGGAGCTGTTTTTT
TRBV5-1,12,few,NA,TRBJ2-7,CASSLPTNEQYF,TGCGCCAGCAGCTTACCAACTAACGAGCAGTACTTC
TRBV11-1,14,NA,TRBD1,TRBJ1-6,CASSVDRANSPLHF,TGTGCCAGCAGCGTTGACAGGGCTAATTCACCCCTCCACTTT
TRBV9,16,NA,TRBD2,TRBJ2-1,CASSVDGLAGKNEQFF,TGTGCCAGCAGCGTAGATGGGCTAGCGGGTAAGAATGAGCAGTTCTTC
TRBV2,14,NA,NA,TRBJ2-7,CASSDQGSHYEQYF,TGTGCCAGCAGTGACCAGGGTTCCCACTACGAGCAGTACTTC
TRBV27,14,NA,NA,TRBJ1-6,CASSLLGGGSPLHF,TGTGCCAGCAGTTTACTCGGGGGAGGCTCACCCCTCCACTTT
TRBV5-1,14,NA,TRBD2,TRBJ2-3,CASSSGTSSDTQYF,TGCGCCAGCAGCTCCGGGACTAGTTCAGATACGCAGTATTTT
TRBV5-5,15,NA,NA,TRBJ1-2,CASSLATGPNSGYTF,TGTGCCAGCAGCTTGGCGACAGGACCCAATTCCGGCTACACCTTC
TRBV24-1,18,NA,TRBD1,TRBJ1-5,CATRSWDRGPRSNQPQHF,TGTGCCACCAGGAGCTGGGACAGGGGCCCCCGGAGCAATCAGCCCCAGCATTTT
TRBV9,16,NA,TRBD2,TRBJ2-3,CASSVGTSQSTDTQYF,TGTGCCAGCAGCGTAGGGACTAGCCAGAGCACAGATACGCAGTATTTT
TRBV4-1,15,NA,NA,TRBJ2-2,CASSQEQGNTGELFF,TGCGCCAGCAGCCAAGAGCAGGGGAACACCGGGGAGCTGTTTTTT
TRBV6-2/TRBV6-3,15,few,TRBD1,TRBJ1-5,CASSPGTGGVQPQHF,TGTGCCAGCAGTCCAGGGACAGGGGGCGTTCAGCCCCAGCATTTT
TRBV7-9,17,NA,NA,TRBJ1-1,CASSSKSGWEGDTEAFF,TGTGCCAGCAGCTCAAAGAGTGGGTGGGAGGGCGACACTGAAGCTTTCTTT
TRBV18,12,NA,NA,TRBJ2-7,CASSPRDYEQYF,TGTGCCAGCTCACCACGAGACTACGAGCAGTACTTC
TRBV25-1,14,NA,NA,TRBJ2-5,CASSDNRVEETQYF,TGTGCCAGCAGTGACAACAGGGTGGAAGAGACCCAGTACTTC
TRBV12-3/TRBV12-4,13,NA,NA,TRBJ2-1,CASSLASYNEQFF,TGTGCCAGCAGTTTGGCCAGCTACAATGAGCAGTTCTTC
TRBV5-1,16,NA,TRBD1,TRBJ2-1,CASSGGMDRGYNEQFF,TGCGCCAGCAGCGGGGGTATGGACAGGGGTTACAATGAGCAGTTCTTC
TRBV27,16,once,NA,TRBJ1-4,CASTRGPGKLGEKLFF,TGTGCCAGCACCCGAGGACCAGGGAAGCTTGGTGAAAAACTGTTTTTT
TRBV20-1,11,NA,TRBD1,TRBJ1-6,CSAARGLPLHF,TGCAGTGCTGCAAGGGGGCTACCCCTCCACTTT
TRBV12-3/TRBV12-4,13,once,NA,TRBJ1-1,CASSGQENTEAFF,TGTGCCAGCAGTGGGCAAGAGAACACTGAAGCTTTCTTT
TRBV6-2/TRBV6-3,17,NA,NA,TRBJ1-5,CASSTGPTPYSNQPQHF,TGTGCCAGCAGTACAGGGCCCACTCCTTATAGCAATCAGCCCCAGCATTTT
TRBV19,15,NA,TRBD1,TRBJ1-1,CASARTTGGRTEAFF,TGTGCCAGTGCTAGAACGACAGGGGGGAGGACTGAAGCTTTCTTT